One and the same sample provided the 8 T cell receptor beta chains below, sequenced in a study of blood T cell repertoires in COVID-19. Clones were read by immunoSEQ multiplex PCR, and TCRdb kept only the in-frame ones, dropping some. The sample lists around 33,000 clones; around 84% were seen once. The sample comprised peripheral blood. These TCRs come from a man older than 75 with acute or convalescent COVID-19.

This clone was observed once. Here the CDR3 reads CASWDGGTGNQPQHF. CDR3 nucleotide sequence: TGTGCCAGCTGGGATGGAGGGACTGGAAATCAGCCCCAGCATTTT. The V call is TRBV19, the J call TRBJ1-5; a possible D gene is TRBD1 (5 bases). This CDR3 is 15 amino acids long. V was trimmed by 9 bases and J by 4 bases, leaving 19 bases between them. Per germline, CDR1 LNHDA and CDR2 SQIVND (reference sequence).

The chain recombines TRBV12-3 or TRBV12-4 with TRBJ2-1; D unresolved. V lost 6 bases to trimming and J lost 9 bases, with 9 bases between them. This CDR3 is built from 11 residues. CDR3 in amino acids: CASRLSGEQFF. CDR3 coding DNA: TGTGCCAGCAGGCTGTCGGGTGAGCAGTTCTTC.

The count of this clone is one. The V call is TRBV11-3, the J call TRBJ2-2, with 14 bases that match TRBD2. Germline trimming cut 4 bases from V and 4 bases from J; bases unmatched to any gene: 8. Germline loops: CDR1 SGHNT, CDR2 YENEEA. CDR3 length: 18 amino acids. DNA for the CDR3: TGTGCCAGCAGCTCACCCACGACTAGCGGGGGGGGCACCGGGGAGCTGTTTTTT. Encoded protein: CASSSPTTSGGGTGELFF.

The V gene is TRBV3-1 (or the pseudogene TRBV3-2), the J gene TRBJ1-6; D uncertain. The germline V gene has CDR1 LGHDT and CDR2 YNNKEL (reference sequence). CDR3 length: 17 residues. Trimming stripped 0 bases from V and 11 bases from J, with 20 bases between. The CDR3: CASSQDLRHPGVAPLHF. CDR3 bases: TGTGCCAGCAGCCAAGATCTGAGACACCCCGGCGTAGCACCCCTCCACTTT.

V is TRBV12-3 or TRBV12-4 and J is TRBJ1-1, with 7 nucleotides matching TRBD1. There are 13 residues in the CDR3. The V and J ends lost 10 bases and 3 bases, in that order; junction bases with no gene match: 8. CDR3 bases: TGTGCCACCACCAGGGGGGTGGACACTGAAGCTTTCTTT. It encodes CATTRGVDTEAFF.

V is TRBV11-3 and J is TRBJ2-3; the match to TRBD2 covers 9 bases. The CDR3 runs 19 residues. J was trimmed by 4 bases and V by 5 bases; bases with no gene match: 19. Germline-derived CDR1 and CDR2 are SGHNT and YENEEA. As DNA, the CDR3 is TGTGCCAGCAGCGTCGGTGCTATAGCGGGGGCCCCGGGGTCAGATACGCAGTATTTT. This codes for CASSVGAIAGAPGSDTQYF.

The rearrangement links TRBV11-3 to TRBJ2-1; 10 bases align to TRBD2. With V trimmed by 0 bases and J by 4 bases, 12 bases remained unmatched. In germline, CDR1 is SGHNT, CDR2 YENEEA. The CDR3 spans 19 residues. CDR3 amino acids: CASSLDYRVAGGFYNEQFF. The CDR3 DNA reads TGTGCCAGCAGCTTAGATTATAGAGTAGCGGGGGGCTTTTACAATGAGCAGTTCTTC. Combining the CDR3 with reference TRBV11-3 and TRBJ2-1 gives the whole variable domain EAGVVQSPRYKIIEKKQPVAFWCNPISGHNTLYWYLQNLGQGPELLIRYENEEAVDDSQLPKDRFSAERLKGVDSTLKIQPAELGDSAVYLCASSLDYRVAGGFYNEQFFGPGTRLTVL.

V gene TRBV11-1 combines with J gene TRBJ2-7; 13 nucleotides align to TRBD2. The CDR3 spans 14 residues. Trimming removed 5 bases from V and 8 bases from J; junction bases left unmatched: 6. Germline CDR1 is SGHAT and CDR2 is FQDESV (reference sequence). CDR3 bases: TGTGCCAGCAGCCCCCGACTAGCGGGGGGCCAGCAGTACTTC. It codes for CASSPRLAGGQQYF.